This is a list of T cell receptor beta chains from one sample in a study of PD-L1 blockade in urothelial cancer. Assay: immunoSEQ multiplex PCR; the TCRdb copy retains only in-frame clones and omits some. The sample consists of more than 85,000 clones, around 87% of them appearing once. Sequencing used PBMCs, obtained around atezolizumab (anti-PD-L1) treatment. These receptor sequences come from a man aged 55 to 70 with urothelial cancer. Each CDR3 is given with its conserved first and last residue. A D gene is named only where the DNA matches it firmly. Size tells how often a clone was seen (once, few, many) or the class of an expanded clone, and some rows leave it out.

v_gene	abundance	j_gene	d_gene	CDR3nt	CDR3aa
TRBV4-1	-	TRBJ1-2	TRBD1	TGCGCCAGCAGCCTGGGACAGGGAGAGGACTATGGCTACACCTTC	CASSLGQGEDYGYTF
TRBV7-9	-	TRBJ1-3	TRBD1	TGTGCCAGCAGCTCTCAGGGGGCGCGGGGAAACACCATATATTTT	CASSSQGARGNTIYF
TRBV11-3	-	TRBJ1-2	TRBD1	TGTGCCAGCAGCTTAGAAACAGGGGCAGGCTATGGCTACACCTTC	CASSLETGAGYGYTF
TRBV10-3	-	TRBJ2-2	TRBD1	TGTGCCATCAGTGAGACAGGGGCCGCGAACACCGGGGAGCTGTTTTTT	CAISETGAANTGELFF
TRBV5-1	-	TRBJ1-2	TRBD1	TGCGCCAGCAGCTTGGCTTCCGGGACAGGGGATATTAACTACACCTTC	CASSLASGTGDINYTF
TRBV7-6	-	TRBJ2-7	TRBD1	TGTGCCAGCACCCTCGGATCCCCCGGGGGGACAGGGTCTTACGAGCAGTACTTC	CASTLGSPGGTGSYEQYF
TRBV5-1	once	TRBJ2-2	TRBD2	TGCGCCAGCAGCTTGCGGAGCGGGGGAGGCGACACCGGGGAGCTGTTTTTT	CASSLRSGGGDTGELFF
TRBV30	-	TRBJ2-1	-	TGTGCCTGGAGTGTGGGAGTGAGGTCCTCCTACAATGAGCAGTTCTTC	CAWSVGVRSSYNEQFF
TRBV6-1	-	TRBJ1-2	-	TGTGCCAGCAGTGATACCAGGGGTGGGGGCTACACCTTC	CASSDTRGGGYTF
TRBV5-1	once	TRBJ2-2	TRBD1	TGCGCCAGCAGCTTAAGGACAGGGAAGAACACCGGGGAGCTGTTTTTT	CASSLRTGKNTGELFF
TRBV4-2	-	TRBJ1-5	TRBD1	TGTGCCAGCAGTCCCGGGACAGGGAATCAGCCCCAGCATTTT	CASSPGTGNQPQHF
TRBV19	-	TRBJ2-1	TRBD2	TGTGCCAGTAGTATAGGGGGAGGGAATGAGCAGTTCTTC	CASSIGGGNEQFF
TRBV11-3	-	TRBJ1-1	-	TGTGCCAGCAGCACCCGGAGCCCTAACACTGAAGCTTTCTTT	CASSTRSPNTEAFF
TRBV9	-	TRBJ2-2	-	TGTGCCAGCAGCCCCCTTTCTTCGGTGACCGGGGAGCTGTTTTTT	CASSPLSSVTGELFF
TRBV5-1	few	TRBJ1-2	TRBD1	TGCGCCAGCACCGAGACCACAGGGGCTCGAGGCTACACCTTC	CASTETTGARGYTF
TRBV6-1	-	TRBJ2-7	-	TGTGCCAGCCACAGTTTCTACGAGCAGTACTTC	CASHSFYEQYF
TRBV10-3	-	TRBJ2-2	TRBD1	TGTGCCGCCGGACAGGGGCTGAACACCGGGGAGCTGTTTTTT	CAAGQGLNTGELFF
TRBV19	-	TRBJ2-2	TRBD2	TGTGCCAGTAGTATAGTCCAGCGGGAGGGTCACACCGGGGAGCTGTTTTTT	CASSIVQREGHTGELFF
TRBV18	-	TRBJ2-3	-	TGTGCCAGCTCACCGATGCCTAAGGATACGCAGTATTTT	CASSPMPKDTQYF
TRBV14	-	TRBJ1-4	TRBD1	TGTGCCAGCAGCCGGGACAGGGTAGAAAAACTGTTTTTT	CASSRDRVEKLFF
TRBV12-5	-	TRBJ1-2	-	TGTGCTAGTGGTTACTTTGAGCCTAACTATGGCTACACCTTC	CASGYFEPNYGYTF
TRBV10-3	-	TRBJ2-2	TRBD1	TGTGCCATCAGTGGAGACAGGGGGGGCGGCACCGGGGAGCTGTTTTTT	CAISGDRGGGTGELFF
TRBV10-1	-	TRBJ2-5	TRBD2	TGCGCCAGCAACCCGGGACTAGCGGGGGGGCTAGAGGAGACCCAGTACTTC	CASNPGLAGGLEETQYF
TRBV5-1	-	TRBJ2-3	-	TGCGCCAGCAGCTCTACTACTATTAACACAGATACGCAGTATTTT	CASSSTTINTDTQYF
TRBV6-6	once	TRBJ1-4	TRBD1	TGTGCCAGCAGTTACCTCGGGACAGCAACTAATGAAAAACTGTTTTTT	CASSYLGTATNEKLFF
TRBV27	-	TRBJ2-1	TRBD2	TGTGCCAGCAGTTTCGCGGGGGGGGGTTACAATGAGCAGTTCTTC	CASSFAGGGYNEQFF
TRBV29-1	-	TRBJ1-2	TRBD1	TGCAGAGGGCAGGACAGGTTGGGGGGCTACACCTTC	CRGQDRLGGYTF
TRBV13	-	TRBJ2-7	TRBD2	TGTGCCAGCAGCTCGGGGGGGACCTACGAGCAGTACTTC	CASSSGGTYEQYF
TRBV28	-	TRBJ1-2	TRBD1	TGTGCCAGCAGTACAGGGGAAGACTATGGCTACACCTTC	CASSTGEDYGYTF
TRBV30	once	TRBJ2-3	TRBD2	TGTGCCTGGAGTCCGGGACTAGCGGGAGCAGGAGATACGCAGTATTTT	CAWSPGLAGAGDTQYF
TRBV7-2	few	TRBJ2-7	TRBD1	TGTGCCAGCAGCCGGGACAGGTCCACCTACGAGCAGTACTTC	CASSRDRSTYEQYF
TRBV12-5	-	TRBJ2-1	TRBD2	TGTGCTAGTGGTTTGGTCGGGGGGAACAATGAGCAGTTCTTC	CASGLVGGNNEQFF
TRBV7-6	-	TRBJ2-3	TRBD2	TGTGCCAGCAGCTTAGGGGGCGGGAGGTCTAGCACAGATACGCAGTATTTT	CASSLGGGRSSTDTQYF
TRBV27	-	TRBJ2-7	-	TGTGCCAGCAGTTTATTGGCAGGGGACTACGAGCAGTACTTC	CASSLLAGDYEQYF
TRBV6-1	-	TRBJ2-1	-	TGTGCCAGCAGGGCCGGGACTCACAATGAGCAGTTCTTC	CASRAGTHNEQFF
TRBV20-1	-	TRBJ1-4	-	TGCAGTGCTAGTAGCAACGGGGTCCGGTTTTTT	CSASSNGVRFF
TRBV28	-	TRBJ1-2	TRBD1	TGTGCCAGCAGGACGGACAGGGTGTACTACACCTTC	CASRTDRVYYTF
TRBV2	-	TRBJ2-2	TRBD1	TGTGCCAGCAGAGCCGGGACAGGGGGCACCGGGGAGCTGTTTTTT	CASRAGTGGTGELFF
TRBV28	-	TRBJ2-6	-	TGTGCCAGCAGTTTAGAGCGTACCGGGGCCAACGTCCTGACTTTC	CASSLERTGANVLTF
TRBV5-1	-	TRBJ2-3	TRBD1	TGCGCCAGCAGCTTGGGACAGGGGGCCCACACAGATACGCAGTATTTT	CASSLGQGAHTDTQYF
TRBV5-4	-	TRBJ2-1	TRBD2	TGTGCCAGCAGCTTGGGTTCCAGCGGGAGTCACAATGAGCAGTTCTTC	CASSLGSSGSHNEQFF
TRBV7-8	-	TRBJ1-5	-	TGTGCCAGCAGCCCTGTAGGGGATAGCAATCAGCCCCAGCATTTT	CASSPVGDSNQPQHF
TRBV5-1	-	TRBJ2-7	TRBD1	TGCGCCAGCAGCCAGGGACAGCCTCCCTACGAGCAGTACTTC	CASSQGQPPYEQYF
TRBV5-4	-	TRBJ1-6	TRBD1	TGTGCCAGCAGCATGGTGACAGGGGGCAATTCACCCCTCCACTTT	CASSMVTGGNSPLHF
TRBV30	once	TRBJ2-7	-	TGTGCCTGGAGTGACAGGGTGGGTGGGCAGTACTTC	CAWSDRVGGQYF
TRBV5-1	-	TRBJ1-4	-	TGCGCCAGCAGCTTGGTGGAGGGAGGAGAAAAACTGTTTTTT	CASSLVEGGEKLFF
TRBV6-5	-	TRBJ2-5	TRBD2	TGTGCCAGCAGTTACGCTGGACTAGCGGGAGGAGAGACCCAGTACTTC	CASSYAGLAGGETQYF
TRBV7-2	once	TRBJ1-4	-	TGTGCCAGCAGCCAAGGGGGAACTAATGAAAAACTGTTTTTT	CASSQGGTNEKLFF
TRBV18	-	TRBJ1-4	-	TGTGCCAGCTCACAATCCAGGGGCGGGGAAAAACTGTTTTTT	CASSQSRGGEKLFF
TRBV9	-	TRBJ1-3	-	TGTGCCAGCAGCAGGGGTGGAGGGTCTGGAAACACCATATATTTT	CASSRGGGSGNTIYF
TRBV7-3	-	TRBJ1-1	-	TGTGCCAGCAGCTCGGGGTCGAGGGCTGAAGCTTTCTTT	CASSSGSRAEAFF
TRBV2	-	TRBJ1-3	-	TGTGCCAGCAGTGTCTGGCCCGGAAACACCATATATTTT	CASSVWPGNTIYF
TRBV29-1	-	TRBJ1-5	-	TGCAGCGCCCTCGTCACGGACTCCTATCAGCCCCAGCATTTT	CSALVTDSYQPQHF
TRBV6-5	-	TRBJ2-7	-	TGTGCCAGCAGTTACATTGGGACACAGAGCTCCTACGAGCAGTACTTC	CASSYIGTQSSYEQYF
TRBV29-1	-	TRBJ2-7	TRBD2	TGCAGCGTACTAGCGGTTGCTCAGAACGAGCAGTACTTC	CSVLAVAQNEQYF
TRBV6-5	-	TRBJ2-7	TRBD1	TGTGCCAGCAGTCCGACAGGGTGGTACGAGCAGTACTTC	CASSPTGWYEQYF
TRBV7-9	-	TRBJ2-7	TRBD2	TGTGCCAGCAGCCCTTTTAGCGGGAGTATTTACGAGCAGTACTTC	CASSPFSGSIYEQYF